A single sample is the source of the 21 T cell receptor beta chains below, sequenced in a study of T-cell reconstitution after alpha-beta-depleted transplantation in children. Unique molecular identifiers were incorporated during preparation of the TCRbeta library. TCRdb reprocessed the PCR reads with MiXCR, giving one entry per CDR3 protein. The sample has about 72,000 distinct CDR3 sequences, about 7% seen once. The sequences come from PBMCs from the stem cell graft donor, collected from the stem cell graft. The receptor set was obtained from a human donor who donated a stem cell graft to a child with acute lymphoblastic leukemia.

This clonotype was counted a few times. The chain combines TRBV5-6 with TRBJ2-3; D not certain. CDR3 length: 11 residues. Trimming cost V 2 bases and J 10 bases, with 8 bases left between them. Germline V CDR1 and CDR2: SGHDT, YYEEEE. Here the CDR3 DNA reads TGTGCCAGCAGCTTAAGTGATGCGCAGTATTTT. It specifies CASSLSDAQYF.

This clonotype was picked up many times. The V gene is TRBV5-1, the J gene TRBJ2-3; D gene unclear. Germline-derived CDR1 and CDR2 are SGHRS and YFSETQ. The CDR3 extends over 14 amino acids. The V end was cut by 4 bases, the J end by 2 bases, with 11 bases between. CDR3 protein: CASSVAGYTDTQYF. The CDR3 nucleotides are TGCGCCAGCAGCGTTGCAGGATACACAGATACGCAGTATTTT.

This clonotype occurred many times. V gene TRBV7-9 combines with J gene TRBJ2-1; tentative D call: TRBD1 (5 bases). The CDR3 sequence is 13 residues long. Trimming removed 5 bases at V and 6 bases at J, with 11 bases between. CDR1 SEHNR and CDR2 FQNEAQ come from the germline V gene (reference sequence). Here the CDR3 DNA reads TGTGCCAGCAGCGCCGCAGGGTCCAATGAGCAGTTCTTC. Residues: CASSAAGSNEQFF.

The DNA of the CDR3 is TGTGCCAGCAGCCAAGAACGGGGGCTCTGGGAGACCCAGTACTTC. The encoded protein is CASSQERGLWETQYF. The J gene is TRBJ2-5, the V gene TRBV3-1; D possibly matches TRBD1 or TRBD2 (6 bases each). Trimming took 0 bases from V and 5 from J, leaving 13 bases between them. This CDR3 is built from 15 residues. Germline V gene data show CDR1 as LGHDT and CDR2 as YNNKEL (reference sequence).

This clonotype was counted ten times or more. The chain uses TRBV28 and TRBJ1-2; no clear D. Trimming removed 5 bases from V and 2 bases from J, with 6 bases in between. The CDR3 is made up of 12 amino acids. Germline V gene sequence: CDR1 MDHEN, CDR2 SYDVKM. The CDR3 loop is CASSLGNYGYTF. In nucleotides, the CDR3 is TGTGCCAGCAGTCTGGGCAACTATGGCTACACCTTC.

This clonotype was counted ten times or more. The rearrangement links TRBV9 to TRBJ1-4; D ambiguous. The length of the CDR3 is 15 residues. The germline V gene has CDR1 SGDLS and CDR2 YYNGEE. V was shortened by 4 bases and J by 1 base, with 11 bases between the two germline ends. The CDR3 coding sequence is TGTGCCAGCAGCACCGGGCTCCAAACTAATGAAAAACTGTTTTTT. Translated, it gives CASSTGLQTNEKLFF. The full variable domain, in which reference TRBV9 and TRBJ1-4 provide the parts outside the CDR3, is DSGVTQTPKHLITATGQRVTLRCSPRSGDLSVYWYQQSLDQGLQFLIQYYNGEERAKGNILERFSAQQFPDLHSELNLSSLELGDSALYFCASSTGLQTNEKLFFGSGTQLSVL.

This clonotype was detected ten times or more. CDR3 sequence reads: CASSLIGTDQNYYGYTF. In nucleotides, the CDR3 is TGCGCCAGCAGCTTGATCGGGACCGATCAAAATTACTATGGCTACACCTTC. The chain joins TRBV5-1 to TRBJ1-2, with D possibly being TRBD1 (5 bases). Germline V gene data show CDR1 as SGHRS and CDR2 as YFSETQ. V was trimmed by 1 base and J by 3 bases, leaving 19 bases between them. The CDR3 runs 17 residues. Full variable domain (missing parts from reference TRBV5-1 and TRBJ1-2): KAGVTQTPRYLIKTRGQQVTLSCSPISGHRSVSWYQQTPGQGLQFLFEYFSETQRNKGNFPGRFSGRQFSNSRSEMNVSTLELGDSALYLCASSLIGTDQNYYGYTFGSGTRLTVV.

This clonotype has a count of ten or more. This chain uses TRBV9 with TRBJ2-2; no definite D call. The germline gives CDR1 SGDLS, CDR2 YYNGEE. This CDR3 comprises 10 residues. DNA of the CDR3: TGTGTCACAAGAACGGGGGAGCTGTTTTTT. This codes for CVTRTGELFF. The variable domain in full, completed from reference TRBV9 and TRBJ2-2, reads DSGVTQTPKHLITATGQRVTLRCSPRSGDLSVYWYQQSLDQGLQFLIQYYNGEERAKGNILERFSAQQFPDLHSELNLSSLELGDSALYFCVTRTGELFFGEGSRLTVL.

This chain joins TRBV29-1 and TRBJ2-5, with a weak D call TRBD2 (6 bases). Germline V CDR1 and CDR2: SQVTM, ANQGSEA. Trimming pared 3 bases from V and 4 bases from J, leaving 12 bases between. The CDR3 sequence is 13 residues long. CDR3 sequence (DNA): TGCAGCGTTGAGGGGGGACTGGGAGAGACCCAGTACTTC. Encoded protein: CSVEGGLGETQYF.

This clonotype was observed many times. The chain joins TRBV29-1 to TRBJ2-1, with D perhaps TRBD1 or TRBD2 (6 bases each). The length of the CDR3 is 13 residues. Deletions cut 7 bases from V and 4 bases from J, with 14 bases between. Germline values: CDR1 SQVTM, CDR2 ANQGSEA. The CDR3: CSAGGDTYNEQFF. CDR3 DNA: TGCAGCGCTGGAGGGGACACATACAATGAGCAGTTCTTC.

At least ten counts were recorded for this clonotype. CDR3 loop: CASSLEPQVLYEQYF. In DNA, the CDR3 is TGCGCCAGCAGCTTGGAGCCCCAGGTTCTCTACGAGCAGTACTTC. The chain recombines TRBV5-1 with TRBJ2-7; unclear D gene. Trimming shortened V by 0 bases and J by 3 bases, and 13 bases separated the two germline ends. There are 15 residues in the CDR3. From germline, CDR1 is SGHRS and CDR2 YFSETQ. The variable domain in full, completed from reference TRBV5-1 and TRBJ2-7, reads KAGVTQTPRYLIKTRGQQVTLSCSPISGHRSVSWYQQTPGQGLQFLFEYFSETQRNKGNFPGRFSGRQFSNSRSEMNVSTLELGDSALYLCASSLEPQVLYEQYFGPGTRLTVT.

This clonotype has at least ten counts. V is TRBV7-3 and J is TRBJ2-5; D gene unclear. This CDR3 has 13 amino acids. In germline, CDR1 is SGHTA, CDR2 FQGTGA. The ends were cut back, 5 bases at V and 4 bases at J, with 11 bases in the middle. This CDR3 is CASSGVRGETQYF. The CDR3 DNA reads as TGTGCCAGCAGCGGGGTCCGAGGAGAGACCCAGTACTTC.

The V and J genes are TRBV2 and TRBJ2-1; 9 nucleotides align to TRBD2. Germline V gene lookup returns CDR1 SNHLY and CDR2 FYNNEI. J gave up 6 bases and V 6 bases, and 9 bases lay outside the gene matches. This CDR3 contains 15 residues. For the CDR3, the DNA is TGTGCCAGCAGCGCACTAGCGGGCCCCGGCAATGAGCAGTTCTTC. As protein: CASSALAGPGNEQFF. Variable domain in full (rest from reference TRBV2 and TRBJ2-1): EPEVTQTPSHQVTQMGQEVILRCVPISNHLYFYWYRQILGQKVEFLVSFYNNEISEKSEIFDDQFSVERPDGSNFTLKIRSTKLEDSAMYFCASSALAGPGNEQFFGPGTRLTVL.

This clonotype was counted ten times or more. The CDR3 sequence: CASSLARNYGYTF. The DNA of the CDR3 is TGTGCCAGCAGTTTAGCCAGGAACTATGGCTACACCTTC. The chain couples TRBV12-3 or TRBV12-4 to TRBJ1-2; D not resolved. The CDR3 spans 13 residues. Trimming removed 0 bases from V and 2 bases from J, with 4 bases in between.

The CDR3 nucleotides are TGTGCCAGCAGCTGGGGACAGGGGAATACTGAAGCTTTCTTT. This codes for CASSWGQGNTEAFF. This chain uses TRBV7-2 with TRBJ1-1; TRBD1 aligns across 10 bases. CDR3 size: 14 residues. CDR1 and CDR2 from the germline V gene are SGHTA and FQGNSA. V lost 4 bases and J lost 5; bases outside the gene matches: 4.

This clonotype showed up just a few times. The gene calls are TRBV25-1 and TRBJ2-7; TRBD2 aligns across 8 bases. Per germline, CDR1 MGHDK and CDR2 SYGVNS. Germline trimming cut 6 bases from V and 1 base from J; bases unmatched to any gene: 8. The CDR3 is 15 residues long. The CDR3 sequence is CASRQGLGVSYEQYF. The CDR3 nucleotides are TGTGCCAGCAGACAGGGACTAGGGGTATCCTACGAGCAGTACTTC.

This clonotype was found many times. V is TRBV14 and J is TRBJ2-5, with D unclear. The germline CDR1 and CDR2 sequences are SGHDN and FVKESK. V was cut by 1 base and J by 5 bases, with 5 bases left in between. CDR3 length equals 12 residues. The DNA for the CDR3 is TGTGCCAGCAGCCAAGCCGGGGAGACCCAGTACTTC. Amino acids: CASSQAGETQYF.

The chain employs TRBV10-3 and TRBJ2-1; D gene ambiguous. The CDR3 length is 13 residues. Germline-derived CDR1 and CDR2 are ENHRY and SYGVKD. V was pared by 0 bases and J by 3 bases, with 3 bases between. The CDR3 loop reads CAISESSYNEQFF. DNA for the CDR3: TGTGCCATCAGTGAGTCTAGCTACAATGAGCAGTTCTTC.

This clonotype was seen only a few times. CDR3 sequence: CASSTSAGDQETQYF. The CDR3 DNA reads as TGTGCCAGTAGTACGTCAGCGGGGGATCAGGAGACCCAGTACTTC. The chain combines TRBV19 with TRBJ2-5; TRBD2 agrees at 8 bases. Germline CDR1 LNHDA, CDR2 SQIVND (reference sequence). Trimming at V came to 4 bases and at J to 5 bases, leaving 9 bases not matched to a gene. The CDR3 length is 15 residues.

This clonotype was counted many times. V is TRBV4-1 and J is TRBJ2-4; no definite D call. Germline CDR1 and CDR2: MGHRA and YSYEKL. Trimming left V 0 bases short and J 9 bases short, with 6 bases between. This CDR3 contains 12 residues. The CDR3 DNA reads as TGCGCCAGCAGCCAAGATCTTTCCATTCAGTACTTC. The encoded protein is CASSQDLSIQYF.

This clonotype was seen repeatedly, ten times or more. V usage is TRBV29-1 and J usage is TRBJ2-1, with D perhaps matching TRBD2 (5 bases). The V gene's germline CDR1 is SQVTM and CDR2 ANQGSEA. The CDR3 covers 16 residues. Trimming cost V 3 bases and J 2 bases, with 17 bases left between them. CDR3 in amino acids: CSVEVTDGLAYNEQFF. CDR3 nucleotide sequence: TGCAGCGTTGAGGTGACGGATGGACTGGCCTACAATGAGCAGTTCTTC.